The rows below give T cell receptor beta chains drawn from one sample of a study of sequential checkpoint blockade in melanoma. Method: immunoSEQ multiplex PCR; TCRdb's copy keeps in-frame clones and lacks some. The sample contains around 12,000 clones, 61% of which appear only once. The material was CD8+ T cells sorted from blood (inferred from file names), obtained from a patient given nivolumab and ipilimumab in sequence. All receptors derive from a human donor with melanoma. CDR3s include the opening cysteine and the closing phenylalanine or tryptophan. D genes are given only for firm matches. Expanded clones are given a class, and other clones once, few, many or no size at all.

clone_size | cdr3_length | j_call | v_call | d_call | cdr3_nt | cdr3_aa
few | 15 | TRBJ2-7 | TRBV9 | NA | TGTGCCAGCAGCCTAGGCGGAGGGGTAACCTACGAGCAGTACTTC | CASSLGGGVTYEQYF
NA | 14 | TRBJ2-7 | TRBV5-4 | TRBD2 | TGTGCCAGCAGCTTTGGAGCGGGGGGGGACGAGCAGTACTTC | CASSFGAGGDEQYF
NA | 15 | TRBJ1-4 | TRBV19 | NA | TGTGCCAGTAGTCCCCGTTGGGGGGCTAATGAAAAACTGTTTTTT | CASSPRWGANEKLFF
NA | 15 | TRBJ1-6 | TRBV5-1 | TRBD1 | TGCGCCAGCAGCCCCGGAGGGGGCTTTAATTCCCCCCTCCACTTT | CASSPGGGFNSPLHF
once | 11 | TRBJ2-7 | TRBV7-9 | NA | TGTGCCAGCAGCCGGAGGTACGAGCAGTACTTC | CASSRRYEQYF
NA | 13 | TRBJ2-1 | TRBV30 | NA | TGTGCCTGGAGTGTTGGGGTAGCGTCTGAGCAGTTCTTC | CAWSVGVASEQFF
NA | 14 | TRBJ2-7 | TRBV7-9 | NA | TGTGCCAGCAGCTTAGCGGAGAGCTCCTACGAGCAGTACTTC | CASSLAESSYEQYF
NA | 14 | TRBJ1-2 | TRBV10-3 | TRBD1 | TGTGCCACTCGGGGGGGACAGGGGGCGTCTGGCTACACCTTC | CATRGGQGASGYTF
NA | 15 | TRBJ2-7 | TRBV4-1 | TRBD1 | TGCGCCAGCAGCCAAGGGGAGGACAGGGGTTACGAGCAGTACTTC | CASSQGEDRGYEQYF
NA | 18 | TRBJ2-1 | TRBV4-1 | TRBD2 | TGCGCCAGCAGCCAAGATCCCCCCCTAGCGGGAGGGTTGGATGAGCAGTTCTTC | CASSQDPPLAGGLDEQFF
NA | 15 | TRBJ1-6 | TRBV6-6 | NA | TGTGCCAGCAGCCTGGACAGCCGAAGTAATTCACCCCTCCACTTT | CASSLDSRSNSPLHF
NA | 14 | TRBJ2-7 | TRBV21-1 | NA | TGTGCCATCTGTGACAGGGGGGACCTCCACGAGCAGTACTTC | CAICDRGDLHEQYF
once | 18 | TRBJ2-3 | TRBV5-4 | NA | TGTGCCAGCAGCATTTTGGGGACCTCGGCTTCCGCGGGGAATACGCAGTATTTT | CASSILGTSASAGNTQYF
NA | 17 | TRBJ2-3 | TRBV18 | NA | TGTGCCAGCTCACCAGTGGCTAGCCCAACTAGCACAGATACGCAGTATTTT | CASSPVASPTSTDTQYF
NA | 16 | TRBJ1-1 | TRBV9 | TRBD1 | TGTGCCAGCAGCGTAGCGTGGGACAGGTTGAACACTGAAGCTTTCTTT | CASSVAWDRLNTEAFF
NA | 16 | TRBJ2-5 | TRBV28 | TRBD1 | TGTGCCAGCAGTCCTCCGGGACAGCCGTACCAAGAGACCCAGTACTTC | CASSPPGQPYQETQYF
NA | 15 | TRBJ2-5 | TRBV11-1 | TRBD1 | TGTGCCAGCAGCTTAGTAGGGACAGCCCAAGAGACCCAGTACTTC | CASSLVGTAQETQYF
NA | 12 | TRBJ2-7 | TRBV6-5 | TRBD1 | TGTGCCAGCAGTACAGGGGAAGGCGAGCAGTACTTC | CASSTGEGEQYF
NA | 20 | TRBJ2-1 | TRBV14 | TRBD2 | TGTGCCAGCAGCCGACTACCCGGGACTAGCGGGATTTTTTTCTACAATGAGCAGTTCTTC | CASSRLPGTSGIFFYNEQFF
NA | 15 | TRBJ2-3 | TRBV29-1 | TRBD1 | TGCAGCGCCGCTGGGACAGGGTCTAGCACAGATACGCAGTATTTT | CSAAGTGSSTDTQYF
NA | 16 | TRBJ2-7 | TRBV2 | TRBD2 | TGTGCCAGCAGTGAAGGTGGCGGGAGGAAGTCCTACGAGCAGTACTTC | CASSEGGGRKSYEQYF
few | 15 | TRBJ2-4 | TRBV6-6 | TRBD1 | TGTGCCAGCATAAGACAGGGGGAGGCCAAAAACATTCAGTACTTC | CASIRQGEAKNIQYF
NA | 14 | TRBJ2-7 | TRBV6-5 | NA | TGTGCCAGCAGTTACTCGATCCGAGGATACGAGCAGTACTTC | CASSYSIRGYEQYF
NA | 12 | TRBJ2-7 | TRBV15 | TRBD2 | TGTGCCACTGGACTAGCGTCCTACGAGCAGTACTTC | CATGLASYEQYF
NA | 14 | TRBJ2-7 | TRBV15 | TRBD1 | TGTGCCACCAGCCCACAGGGGGCCACCTACGAGCAGTACTTC | CATSPQGATYEQYF
few | 17 | TRBJ2-3 | TRBV28 | TRBD2 | TGTGCCAGCAGTTTCCCTACGACCGGGACTAGCGGGGCTACGCAGTATTTT | CASSFPTTGTSGATQYF
NA | 15 | TRBJ2-2 | TRBV4-3 | NA | TGCGCCAGCAGCCTAGGGTCCAGGGGCACCGGGGAGCTGTTTTTT | CASSLGSRGTGELFF
NA | 12 | TRBJ1-2 | TRBV9 | NA | TGTGCCAGCAGCCACAGGGTGGATGGCTACACCTTC | CASSHRVDGYTF
few | 13 | TRBJ2-2 | TRBV9 | NA | TGTGCCAGCAGCGGCAGGGACACCGGGGAGCTGTTTTTT | CASSGRDTGELFF
few | 14 | TRBJ1-6 | TRBV7-9 | NA | TGTGCCAGCAGCTTGGCCCACTATAATTCACCCCTCCACTTT | CASSLAHYNSPLHF
NA | 16 | TRBJ2-4 | TRBV5-8 | TRBD1 | TGTGCCAGCAGCCCCCGGACAGGGGTAGCCAAAAACATTCAGTACTTC | CASSPRTGVAKNIQYF
NA | 14 | TRBJ2-7 | TRBV27 | TRBD2 | TGTGCCAGCAGTTACAGCGGGAGATCCTACGAGCAGTACTTC | CASSYSGRSYEQYF
few | 15 | TRBJ1-1 | TRBV4-1 | NA | TGCGCCAGCAGCCAAGTCGGGGGGTGGACATCTGAAGCTTTCTTT | CASSQVGGWTSEAFF
NA | 17 | TRBJ2-2 | TRBV18 | TRBD1 | TGTGCCAGCTCACCAGTCCCCGGGACAGCTGACACCGGGGAGCTGTTTTTT | CASSPVPGTADTGELFF
once | 16 | TRBJ1-4 | TRBV21-1 | NA | TGTGCCAGCAACAAAACATTCGGGACAGCTAATGAAAAACTGTTTTTT | CASNKTFGTANEKLFF
NA | 18 | TRBJ2-7 | TRBV5-5 | TRBD2 | TGTGCCAGCAGCATCGATCCGGGACTAGCGGGCCGTCTAGGGGAGCAGTACTTC | CASSIDPGLAGRLGEQYF
NA | 15 | TRBJ1-1 | TRBV7-9 | TRBD1 | TGTGCCAGCAGCTTGGGACAGATCATGAACACTGAAGCTTTCTTT | CASSLGQIMNTEAFF
NA | 17 | TRBJ2-7 | TRBV5-6 | TRBD1 | TGTGCCAGCAGCTTGGGGACAGGGGGCTTGTTTCCCTACGAGCAGTACTTC | CASSLGTGGLFPYEQYF
few | 17 | TRBJ2-5 | TRBV7-8 | TRBD2 | TGTGCCAGCAGCTATAGACTAGCGGGGCGAATCCAAGAGACCCAGTACTTC | CASSYRLAGRIQETQYF
NA | 14 | TRBJ2-7 | TRBV4-1 | NA | TGCGCCAGCAGCCAATCCAGGGGGGCCTACGAGCAGTACTTC | CASSQSRGAYEQYF
NA | 15 | TRBJ2-5 | TRBV19 | TRBD2 | TGTGCCAGTAGTGATGCAGCGGGAGGCCAAGAGACCCAGTACTTC | CASSDAAGGQETQYF
medium-sized | 17 | TRBJ1-1 | TRBV19 | TRBD1 | TGTGCCAGTAGTATAGGGGCCCAGGGGGCGAGGGACACTGAAGCTTTCTTT | CASSIGAQGARDTEAFF
once | 12 | TRBJ1-1 | TRBV5-3 | NA | TGTGCCAGAAGCCAAAAAAGCCGAAAAGCTTTCTTT | CARSQKSRKAFF
NA | 17 | TRBJ2-1 | TRBV14 | TRBD2 | TGTGCCAGCAGCCAAGATTGGGCTAGCGGGGACTACAATGAGCAGTTCTTC | CASSQDWASGDYNEQFF
NA | 13 | TRBJ2-3 | TRBV4-3 | NA | TGCGCCAGCAGCCAAGATCAAACAGATACGCAGTATTTT | CASSQDQTDTQYF
NA | 17 | TRBJ2-7 | TRBV27 | TRBD2 | TGTGCCAGCAGTTTAGCCGGGACTAGCCTTACCCCCTACGAGCAGTACTTC | CASSLAGTSLTPYEQYF
NA | 13 | TRBJ1-1 | TRBV7-9 | NA | TGTGCCAGCAGCTTTGAAGGAGGCACTGAAGCTTTCTTT | CASSFEGGTEAFF